A selection of T cell receptor beta chains follows, all from one sample in a study of cytomegalovirus exposure and HLA in healthy donors. Method: immunoSEQ multiplex PCR; TCRdb's copy keeps in-frame clones and lacks some. The sample totals around 160,000 clones; its top ten clones hold around 1.5%. The sample taken for sequencing was PBMCs. Every receptor here comes from a woman aged 45-65 years in good health and CMV-seronegative. The CDR3 runs from the conserved cysteine through the conserved F or W. D genes are given only for firm matches.

D gene	V gene	J gene	CDR3 length	CDR3 DNA	CDR3 protein
.	TRBV6-5	TRBJ2-7	13	TGTGCCAGCAGTTACTCTGCGCGATCCGAGCAGTACTTC	CASSYSARSEQYF
.	TRBV7-9	TRBJ1-1	13	TGTGCCAGCAGCTCCAACGGGAACACTGAAGCTTTCTTT	CASSSNGNTEAFF
.	TRBV7-9	TRBJ2-7	14	TGTGCCAGCAGCTTATTGCGGCAGACCTACGAGCAGTACTTC	CASSLLRQTYEQYF
.	TRBV6-4	TRBJ2-1	14	TGTGCCAGCAGCAAAACCGGGACACTCGATGAGCAGTTCTTC	CASSKTGTLDEQFF
TRBD1	TRBV18	TRBJ2-7	16	TGTGCCAGCTCACCATTCGGACAGGGTCTTCTATCCGAGCAGTACTTC	CASSPFGQGLLSEQYF
TRBD1	TRBV30	TRBJ1-2	18	TGTGCCTGGAGTGTCCCACCGGGACAGCTCATTTACAACTATGGCTACACCTTC	CAWSVPPGQLIYNYGYTF
TRBD2	TRBV13	TRBJ2-1	15	TGTGCCAGCAGCTCGAGGACTAGCGGGAGAAATGAGCAGTTCTTC	CASSSRTSGRNEQFF
TRBD1	TRBV25-1	TRBJ1-4	16	TGTGCCAGCAGTGAGAGCTTGGGGACAGGGGGGGAAAAACTGTTTTTT	CASSESLGTGGEKLFF
.	TRBV30	TRBJ2-7	13	TGTGCCTGGAGAAAGGCGGGCCTATACGAGCAGTACTTC	CAWRKAGLYEQYF
.	TRBV13	TRBJ1-2	15	TGTGCCAGCAGCGTAACAGCTCGTTCTTCTATGGGCTACACCTTC	CASSVTARSSMGYTF
TRBD1	TRBV27	TRBJ2-1	15	TGTGCCAGCAGTTTCAACAGGGGATTCGAGGATGAGCAGTTCTTC	CASSFNRGFEDEQFF
.	TRBV4-1	TRBJ2-3	16	TGCGCCAGCAGCCAAAGTGGTAACACTAGAATGGATACGCAGTATTTT	CASSQSGNTRMDTQYF
.	TRBV5-5	TRBJ2-1	16	TGTGCCAGCAGCAGCACGGGACTCCCGGAGTACAATGAGCAGTTCTTC	CASSSTGLPEYNEQFF
.	TRBV15	TRBJ1-3	16	TGTGCCACCAGCAGAGATCCCGGGGAGGGGGGAAACACCATATATTTT	CATSRDPGEGGNTIYF
.	TRBV2	TRBJ1-2	12	TGTGCCAGCAGATCACCAGGGGTTGGCTACACCTTC	CASRSPGVGYTF
TRBD2	TRBV14	TRBJ2-3	13	TGTGCCAGCAGTTGGACGGGGGGGAATACGCAGTATTTT	CASSWTGGNTQYF
.	TRBV6-5	TRBJ2-2	14	TGTGCCAGCAGTTACTCGATAACAACCGGGGAGCTGTTTTTT	CASSYSITTGELFF
TRBD1	TRBV4-2	TRBJ2-5	14	TGTGCCAGCAGCCGGGACAGGCTAAAAGAGACCCAGTACTTC	CASSRDRLKETQYF
TRBD1	TRBV18	TRBJ2-1	15	TGTGCCAGCTCTCCGGGACAGGGGTATGGTAATGAGCAGTTCTTC	CASSPGQGYGNEQFF
.	TRBV9	TRBJ2-7	11	TGTGCCAGCAGCTCGGGACAAGAGCAGTACTTC	CASSSGQEQYF
TRBD1	TRBV4-2	TRBJ1-4	15	TGTGCCAGCAGCCTCGGGGGACAGGCTAATGAAAAACTGTTTTTT	CASSLGGQANEKLFF
TRBD1	TRBV15	TRBJ2-7	16	TGTGCCACCAGCAGAGATAGGTTACAGGGGGGTTACGAGCAGTACTTC	CATSRDRLQGGYEQYF
TRBD1	TRBV27	TRBJ2-7	16	TGTGCCAGCAGTGCAAACGGGGACAGGGTTTCCTACGAGCAGTACTTC	CASSANGDRVSYEQYF
TRBD2	TRBV6-1	TRBJ2-5	16	TGTGCCAGCAGTGAAGTACTAGCGGGCTTAGAAGAGACCCAGTACTTC	CASSEVLAGLEETQYF
TRBD1	TRBV30	TRBJ2-7	14	TGTGCCTGGAGTTCCGGGACAGGGGCCCACGAGCAGTACTTC	CAWSSGTGAHEQYF
.	TRBV5-1	TRBJ2-7	15	TGCGCCAGCAGCTTGGCCACGGGTCAGGGCTACGAGCAGTACTTC	CASSLATGQGYEQYF
.	TRBV6-1	TRBJ2-7	16	TGTGCCAGCAGTGAGGATACAGGGTCCTTTGTCTACGAGCAGTACTTC	CASSEDTGSFVYEQYF
.	TRBV18	TRBJ2-7	13	TGTGCCAGCTCCAACAGGGCAGGGTACGAGCAGTACTTC	CASSNRAGYEQYF
TRBD2	TRBV30	TRBJ2-1	16	TGTGCCTGGAGTGTACGGCGGGGGGCTAGGGCGAATGAGCAGTTCTTC	CAWSVRRGARANEQFF
.	TRBV4-1	TRBJ1-1	15	TGCGCCAGCAGCCAAGATGAGGGCTGGGACACTGAAGCTTTCTTT	CASSQDEGWDTEAFF
.	TRBV5-1	TRBJ1-1	15	TGCGCCAGCAGCTTGGTAGGAGATCCGAACACTGAAGCTTTCTTT	CASSLVGDPNTEAFF
.	TRBV6-1	TRBJ2-3	14	TGTGCCAGCAGTGAAATGGCCTCCACAGATACGCAGTATTTT	CASSEMASTDTQYF
TRBD1	TRBV4-3	TRBJ2-1	16	TGCGCCAGCAGCCGCAACAGGGGGTACTCCTACAATGAGCAGTTCTTC	CASSRNRGYSYNEQFF
.	TRBV18	TRBJ1-2	14	TGTGCCAGCTCACTAACCGGACAGACCCATGGCTACACCTTC	CASSLTGQTHGYTF
.	TRBV28	TRBJ1-5	14	TGTGCCAGCAGTCCCATTAACGGGGATCAGCCCCAGCATTTT	CASSPINGDQPQHF
.	TRBV5-4	TRBJ1-1	15	TGTGCCAGCAGCTTGAAGTCAGGTTGGGACACTGAAGCTTTCTTT	CASSLKSGWDTEAFF
TRBD1	TRBV16	TRBJ2-7	14	TGTGCCAGCAGGGGGACAGGGGCGAATTACGAGCAGTACTTC	CASRGTGANYEQYF
TRBD1	TRBV25-1	TRBJ2-1	15	TGTGCCAGCAGTGAACCAGGGGGCTCCTACAATGAGCAGTTCTTC	CASSEPGGSYNEQFF
.	TRBV5-1	TRBJ1-1	14	TGCGCCAGCAGCTTGTTGGGACAGAACACTGAAGCTTTCTTT	CASSLLGQNTEAFF
.	TRBV9	TRBJ2-6	18	TGTGCCAGCAGCGTAGAAGTCGACAGCAGCTCTGGGGCCAACGTCCTGACTTTC	CASSVEVDSSSGANVLTF
.	TRBV19	TRBJ1-5	18	TGTGCCAGTAGTATAGATGGTCCCGGGATGAGAGGCAATCAGCCCCAGCATTTT	CASSIDGPGMRGNQPQHF
TRBD1	TRBV29-1	TRBJ1-5	13	TGCAGCGTCAGGACAGGGAGGGATCAGCCCCAGCATTTT	CSVRTGRDQPQHF
.	TRBV19	TRBJ2-1	14	TGTGCCAGCCGTCGGGATAGCTCCTACAATGAGCAGTTCTTC	CASRRDSSYNEQFF
TRBD1	TRBV28	TRBJ1-4	14	TGTGCCAGCAGTACGACAGGGTGGCAAGAAAAACTGTTTTTT	CASSTTGWQEKLFF